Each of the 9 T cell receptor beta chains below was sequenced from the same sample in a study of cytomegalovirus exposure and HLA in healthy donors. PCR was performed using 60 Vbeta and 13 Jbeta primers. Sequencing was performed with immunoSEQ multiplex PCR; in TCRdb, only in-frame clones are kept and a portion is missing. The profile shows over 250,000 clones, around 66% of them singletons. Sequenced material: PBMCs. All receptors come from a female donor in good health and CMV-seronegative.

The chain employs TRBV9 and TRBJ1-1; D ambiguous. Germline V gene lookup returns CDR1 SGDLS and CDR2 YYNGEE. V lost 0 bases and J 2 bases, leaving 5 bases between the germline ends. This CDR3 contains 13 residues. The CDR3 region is CASSVGYNTEAFF. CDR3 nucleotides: TGTGCCAGCAGCGTAGGCTACAACACTGAAGCTTTCTTT.

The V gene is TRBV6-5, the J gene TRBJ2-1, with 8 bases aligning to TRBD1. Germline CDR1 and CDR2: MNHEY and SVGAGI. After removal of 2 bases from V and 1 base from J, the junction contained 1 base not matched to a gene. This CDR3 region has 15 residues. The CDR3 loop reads CASSYGTGSYNEQFF. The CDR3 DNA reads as TGTGCCAGCAGTTACGGGACAGGTTCCTACAATGAGCAGTTCTTC.

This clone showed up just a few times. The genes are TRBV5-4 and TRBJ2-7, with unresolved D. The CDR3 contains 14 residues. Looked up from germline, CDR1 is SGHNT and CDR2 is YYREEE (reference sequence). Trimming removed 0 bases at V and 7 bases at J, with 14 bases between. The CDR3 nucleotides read TGTGCCAGCAGCTTGGAGATTTCCTCTAAGGAGCAGTACTTC. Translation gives CASSLEISSKEQYF. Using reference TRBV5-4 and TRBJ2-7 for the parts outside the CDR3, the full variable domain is ETGVTQSPTHLIKTRGQQVTLRCSSQSGHNTVSWYQQALGQGPQFIFQYYREEENGRGNFPPRFSGLQFPNYSSELNVNALELDDSALYLCASSLEISSKEQYFGPGTRLTVT.

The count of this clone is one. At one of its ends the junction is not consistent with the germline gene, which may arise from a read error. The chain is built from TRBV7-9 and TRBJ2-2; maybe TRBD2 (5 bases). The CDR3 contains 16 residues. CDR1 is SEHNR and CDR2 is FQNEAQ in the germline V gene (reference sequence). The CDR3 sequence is CSSSPPVRDPTGELFF. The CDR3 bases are TGTTCCAGCAGCCCCCCGGTACGGGATCCTACCGGGGAGCTGTTTTTT.

The CDR3 DNA reads as TGCGCCAGCAACCCCCCCGGACAACAAGAGACCCAGTACTTC. It specifies CASNPPGQQETQYF. The V and J genes are TRBV4-1 and TRBJ2-5; possibly TRBD1 for D (5 bases). The germline V and J ends were trimmed by 7 bases and 2 bases, with 14 bases remaining between them. This CDR3 has 14 amino acids. CDR1 is MGHRA and CDR2 is YSYEKL in the germline V gene.

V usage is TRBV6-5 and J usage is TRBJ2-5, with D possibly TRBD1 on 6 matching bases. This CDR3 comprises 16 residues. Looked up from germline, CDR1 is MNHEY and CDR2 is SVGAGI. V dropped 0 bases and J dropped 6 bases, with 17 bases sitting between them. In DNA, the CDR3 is TGTGCCAGCAGTTACTCGTCGACAGGAGCTAAGAAGACCCAGTACTTC. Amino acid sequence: CASSYSSTGAKKTQYF.

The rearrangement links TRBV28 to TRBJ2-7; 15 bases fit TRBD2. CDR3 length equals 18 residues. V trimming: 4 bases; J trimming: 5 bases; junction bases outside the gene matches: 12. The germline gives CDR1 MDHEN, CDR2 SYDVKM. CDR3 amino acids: CASSSPLGTSGRINEQYF. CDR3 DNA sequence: TGTGCCAGCAGTTCGCCCCTCGGGACTAGCGGGAGGATAAACGAGCAGTACTTC.

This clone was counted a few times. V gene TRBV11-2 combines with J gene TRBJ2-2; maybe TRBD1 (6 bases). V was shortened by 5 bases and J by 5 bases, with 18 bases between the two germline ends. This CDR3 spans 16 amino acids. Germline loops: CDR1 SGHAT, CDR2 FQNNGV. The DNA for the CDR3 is TGTGCCAGCAGCCCAAGAAGGTCAGGGGAAACCGGGGAGCTGTTTTTT. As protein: CASSPRRSGETGELFF. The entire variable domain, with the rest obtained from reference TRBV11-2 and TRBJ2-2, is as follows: EAGVAQSPRYKIIEKRQSVAFWCNPISGHATLYWYQQILGQGPKLLIQFQNNGVVDDSQLPKDRFSAERLKGVDSTLKIQPAKLEDSAVYLCASSPRRSGETGELFFGEGSRLTVL.

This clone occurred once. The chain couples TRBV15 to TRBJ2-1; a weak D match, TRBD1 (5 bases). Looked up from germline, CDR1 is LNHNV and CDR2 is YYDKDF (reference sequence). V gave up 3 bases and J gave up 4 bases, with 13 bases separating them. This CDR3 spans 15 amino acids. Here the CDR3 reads CATSSRRQQYNEQFF. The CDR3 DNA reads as TGTGCCACCAGCAGCCGCAGACAGCAGTACAATGAGCAGTTCTTC.